This paragraph covers one T cell receptor beta chain sequence. The antigen remains unidentified. This sample was included in a study of vaccination and CD4 T cells after COVID-19. Looking at the study overall: Investigators drew the post-COVID samples a median 101 days after diagnosis, with a range of 35 to 161.

Cultured CD4+ T-cell DNA underwent Oncomine TCR Beta short-read sequencing. MiXCR, applied by TCRdb to the PCR reads, yields one record per CDR3 protein. This repertoire shows 25,000 or so distinct CDR3 sequences, roughly three fifths found once; its top ten account for around 2.7%. Findings of the study overall: Among those convalescent, a median roughly 90% of reactive clones emerged solely post-vaccination.

Stated treatment: roughly 10-day PBMC culture with coronavirus spike peptide pools or control peptides (ViraFEST assay). CDR3 size: 15 residues. Germline V gene lookup returns CDR1 SGHVS and CDR2 FQNEAQ. V was pared by 3 bases and J by 5 bases, with 4 bases of the junction left unmatched. This receptor was identified in a human donor who had recovered from COVID-19. The V and J genes are TRBV7-8 and TRBJ2-1; 10 nucleotides line up with TRBD1. The sequenced material came from CD4+ T cells from blood, cultured in vitro. The CDR3 loop is CASSFRQGAHNEQFF. Written as DNA, the CDR3 is TGTGCCAGCAGCTTTCGACAGGGGGCACACAATGAGCAGTTCTTC.